This T cell receptor beta chain was captured in a study of blood T cell repertoires in COVID-19. TCRdb keeps only in-frame clones here, not all; method: immunoSEQ multiplex PCR. The sample includes about 360,000 clones, 70% to 90% of them seen just once. Germline CDR1 reads SEHNR; CDR2 reads FQNEAQ (reference sequence). The V and J ends lost 1 base and 1 base respectively, with 13 bases between them. CDR3 size: 16 residues. Participants were aged about 18 to 90 years, lived in 20 to 25 US areas, and enrolled virtually. Material: PBMCs or T cells enriched from blood (not recorded which). This clonotype was obtained from a man aged 30-40 years who had recovered from COVID-19. The chain links TRBV7-9 to TRBJ1-2; perhaps TRBD1 as D (6 bases). The CDR3 nucleotides read TGTGCCAGCAGCTTAGGCGGACAGCAACTTAACTATGGCTACACCTTC. Its translation: CASSLGGQQLNYGYTF.